This entry lists 27 T cell receptor beta chains sequenced from one sample in a study of blood T cell repertoires in COVID-19. The assay was immunoSEQ multiplex PCR, and TCRdb's table has in-frame clones only and misses some. The sample consists of some 170,000 clones, about four fifths of them appearing once. The sample was peripheral blood. These TCRs come from a man aged 60 to 75 with active or convalescent COVID-19.

V gene TRBV5-1 combines with J gene TRBJ2-1; TRBD2 matches 10 bases. The germline gives CDR1 SGHRS, CDR2 YFSETQ. The J segment lost 9 bases and the V segment lost 2 bases, leaving 5 bases of the junction unmatched. The CDR3 has 14 residues. CDR3 sequence: CASSLAGGVSEQFF. The CDR3 DNA follows: TGCGCCAGCAGCTTAGCGGGAGGGGTCAGTGAGCAGTTCTTC.

This chain uses TRBV19 with TRBJ1-2; D remains ambiguous. From germline, CDR1 is LNHDA and CDR2 SQIVND (reference sequence). The germline V and J ends were trimmed by 6 bases and 5 bases, with 16 bases remaining between them. The CDR3 is 14 residues long. The CDR3 loop is CASRPVDAGYGYTF. The CDR3 bases are TGTGCCAGTAGGCCAGTAGACGCCGGGTATGGCTACACCTTC.

The chain employs TRBV5-3 and TRBJ1-1, with D possibly being TRBD1 (5 bases). TRBV5-3 is known as an ORF, though its function is uncertain. This CDR3 contains 18 residues. With 3 bases removed from V and 3 bases from J, the gap between germline ends came to 24 bases. CDR3 protein: CARSSPTGGGGVDTEAFF. The CDR3 nucleotides read TGTGCCAGAAGCTCACCCACCGGGGGAGGAGGGGTGGACACTGAAGCTTTCTTT.

Here the CDR3 reads CASSQESYRQFF. The CDR3 DNA reads TGTGCCAGCAGCCAAGAGAGCTATCGGCAGTTCTTC. The V and J genes are TRBV3-1 (or the pseudogene TRBV3-2) and TRBJ2-1; unclear D gene. Looked up from germline, CDR1 is LGHDT and CDR2 is YNNKEL (reference sequence). V was cut by 0 bases and J by 12 bases, with 9 bases left in between. The CDR3 consists of 12 residues.

The V call is TRBV10-1, the J call TRBJ2-5; TRBD2 matches 8 bases. The V segment lost 3 bases and the J segment 1 base; nucleotides outside the gene matches: 10. The CDR3 sequence is 17 residues long. The germline gives CDR1 WNHNN, CDR2 SYGVQD (reference sequence). DNA of the CDR3: TGCGCCAGCAGTGACCCTCTAGCGGGCAGCTTCCAAGAGACCCAGTACTTC. Translated, it gives CASSDPLAGSFQETQYF.

The chain couples TRBV6-5 to TRBJ2-7; TRBD1 aligns across 9 bases. CDR3 size: 15 residues. Germline lookup yields CDR1 MNHEY and CDR2 SVGAGI. J lost 7 bases, V lost 0 bases, and 7 bases had no gene match. This chain's CDR3 is CASSYSGTGIKEQYF. In DNA form, the CDR3 reads TGTGCCAGCAGTTACTCGGGGACAGGGATTAAAGAGCAGTACTTC.

The chain combines TRBV18 with TRBJ2-7; D is possibly TRBD1 (6 bases). The V gene lost 3 bases and the J gene lost 2 bases, with 11 bases spanning the gap. Germline V CDR1 and CDR2: KGHSH, LQKENI. The CDR3 spans 14 residues. Here the CDR3 reads CASSPGTQTYEQYF. In DNA, the CDR3 is TGTGCCAGCTCACCCGGGACACAAACCTACGAGCAGTACTTC.

This clone came up once. CDR3 nucleotide sequence: TGTGCCAGCAGCCAAGAGGGTCCGAGGATGGGGAGTGAGCAGTTCTTC. Amino acid sequence: CASSQEGPRMGSEQFF. This chain connects TRBV3-1 (or the pseudogene TRBV3-2) to TRBJ2-1, with D perhaps matching TRBD2 (5 bases). Trimming took off 0 bases at V and 9 bases at J, with 18 bases between the two ends. Germline V gene lookup returns CDR1 LGHDT and CDR2 YNNKEL (reference sequence). This CDR3 has 16 amino acids.

This sequence joins TRBV6-5 and TRBJ2-7, with 7 bases identical to TRBD2. The CDR3 loop spans 14 amino acids. J lost 8 bases, V lost 2 bases, and 9 bases had no gene match. CDR1 and CDR2 (germline): MNHEY, SVGAGI. The CDR3 region is CASSYGLEASKQYF. The CDR3 nucleotides are TGTGCCAGCAGTTACGGACTAGAGGCAAGCAAGCAGTACTTC.

This clone has a handful of counts. The gene calls are TRBV4-1 and TRBJ1-6, with 10 bases identical to TRBD1. The CDR3 spans 17 residues. V lost 2 bases and J lost 9; bases outside the gene matches: 10. Germline CDR1 is MGHRA and CDR2 is YSYEKL. As DNA, the CDR3 is TGCGCCAGCAGCCAAAACACATGGACAGGGGGACTTTCACCCCTCCACTTT. It yields the protein CASSQNTWTGGLSPLHF.

This chain uses TRBV7-9 with TRBJ2-5; D gene ambiguous. The length of the CDR3 is 11 residues. CDR1 and CDR2 from the germline V gene are SEHNR and FQNEAQ (reference sequence). V was shortened by 6 bases and J by 5 bases, with 7 bases between the two germline ends. Here the CDR3 DNA reads TGTGCCAGCAGTCCAATGGAGACCCAGTACTTC. It translates to CASSPMETQYF.

The genes are TRBV11-1 and TRBJ2-3; 7 bases line up with TRBD2. Germline loops: CDR1 SGHAT, CDR2 FQDESV (reference sequence). The CDR3 extends over 16 amino acids. V gave up 5 bases and J gave up 2 bases; unmatched junction bases: 10. DNA of the CDR3: TGTGCCAGCAGCCCTGGATCAGGGAGGGCCACAGATACGCAGTATTTT. It codes for CASSPGSGRATDTQYF.

The V gene is TRBV7-9, the J gene TRBJ1-6; D remains unclear. The V gene's germline CDR1 is SEHNR and CDR2 FQNEAQ (reference sequence). This CDR3 region has 15 residues. The V gene lost 3 bases and the J gene lost 5 bases, with 11 bases spanning the gap. The CDR3 bases are TGTGCCAGCAGCTTGGCCGGGTCCGATAATTCACCCCTCCACTTT. Amino acids: CASSLAGSDNSPLHF. Full variable domain (remainder filled in from reference TRBV7-9 and TRBJ1-6): DTGVSQNPRHKITKRGQNVTFRCDPISEHNRLYWYRQTLGQGPEFLTYFQNEAQLEKSRLLSDRFSAERPKGSFSTLEIQRTEQGDSAMYLCASSLAGSDNSPLHFGNGTRLTVT.

V gene TRBV28 combines with J gene TRBJ2-7, with 7 bases lining up with TRBD1. The trim removed 1 base at V and 1 base at J, leaving 4 bases unmatched. This CDR3 spans 15 amino acids. Germline-derived CDR1 and CDR2 are MDHEN and SYDVKM. The CDR3 loop reads CASSLSRTGSYEQYF. The CDR3 DNA sequence: TGTGCCAGCAGTTTATCCCGGACAGGTTCCTACGAGCAGTACTTC.

This clone appeared a few times. The V call is TRBV27, the J call TRBJ1-1; D gene unclear. V was clipped by 0 bases and J by 0 bases, with 8 bases between them. CDR1 is MNHEY, CDR2 SMNVEV, per germline (reference sequence). The CDR3 consists of 15 residues. The CDR3 nucleotides are TGTGCCAGCAGTTTATCGCGGGCGATGAACACTGAAGCTTTCTTT. This sequence encodes CASSLSRAMNTEAFF.

The V gene is TRBV29-1, the J gene TRBJ1-1; TRBD1 aligns across 8 bases. Germline CDR1 and CDR2: SQVTM and ANQGSEA. This CDR3 region has 14 residues. V gave up 7 bases and J gave up 5 bases; unmatched junction bases: 12. In nucleotides, the CDR3 is TGCAGCGCCCCCCTTGGACAGGGTAGGACTGAAGCTTTCTTT. Translated, it gives CSAPLGQGRTEAFF.

V is TRBV5-5 and J is TRBJ1-3; TRBD1 is a possible D gene (5 bases). The CDR3 length is 15 residues. Trimming removed 1 base at V and 0 bases at J, with 8 bases between. Looked up from germline, CDR1 is SGHKS and CDR2 is YYEKEE (reference sequence). The CDR3 here is CASSLRQNSGNTIYF. The CDR3 DNA sequence: TGTGCCAGCAGCTTGCGACAGAACTCTGGAAACACCATATATTTT. The full variable domain, with the rest looked up from reference TRBV5-5 and TRBJ1-3, is DAGVTQSPTHLIKTRGQQVTLRCSPISGHKSVSWYQQVLGQGPQFIFQYYEKEERGRGNFPDRFSARQFPNYSSELNVNALLLGDSALYLCASSLRQNSGNTIYFGEGSWLTVV.

The CDR3, as DNA: TGTGCCAGCAGCCAAGTAACGGGACAAGCAAACACTGAAGCTTTCTTT. Amino acids: CASSQVTGQANTEAFF. This rearrangement joins TRBV14 to TRBJ1-1; maybe TRBD1 (6 bases). This CDR3 comprises 16 residues. V lost 1 base and J 2 bases, leaving 14 bases between the germline ends. The germline V gene encodes CDR1 SGHDN and CDR2 FVKESK.

This clone was observed a handful of times. For the CDR3, the DNA is TGCGCCAGCAGCTTGGGGGCAGAAGGAAACACCATATATTTT. It specifies CASSLGAEGNTIYF. The J gene is TRBJ1-3, the V gene TRBV5-1; unclear D gene. This CDR3 has 14 residues. CDR1 is SGHRS, CDR2 YFSETQ, per germline. Trimming took 0 bases from V and 4 from J, leaving 8 bases between them.

The V call is TRBV6-5, the J call TRBJ2-1; perhaps TRBD1 as D (5 bases). Trimming removed 2 bases at V and 9 bases at J, with 8 bases between. Germline lookup yields CDR1 MNHEY and CDR2 SVGAGI. The CDR3 spans 12 residues. CDR3 coding DNA: TGTGCCAGCAGTTACCTGGGGCGTGAGCAGTTCTTC. Translation gives CASSYLGREQFF.

This chain joins TRBV2 and TRBJ2-1; tentative D call: TRBD2 (6 bases). The V gene lost 2 bases and the J gene lost 2 bases, with 13 bases spanning the gap. Germline CDR1 and CDR2: SNHLY and FYNNEI. The CDR3 runs to 16 residues. CDR3 in DNA: TGTGCCAGCAGTGAAAGAGGAGGGGCGGCCTACAATGAGCAGTTCTTC. Translated: CASSERGGAAYNEQFF.

This CDR3 is CASSPSVEGEQFF. CDR3 sequence (DNA): TGTGCCAGCAGCCCCTCCGTAGAGGGAGAGCAGTTCTTC. The gene calls are TRBV9 and TRBJ2-1; D might be TRBD2 (5 bases). Germline V lookup: CDR1 SGDLS, CDR2 YYNGEE. The ends were cut back, 4 bases at V and 10 bases at J, with 15 bases in the middle. The CDR3 sequence is 13 residues long.

The V gene is TRBV6-2 or TRBV6-3, the J gene TRBJ1-5; 9 nucleotides agree with TRBD1. Trimming removed 6 bases from V and 0 bases from J; junction bases left unmatched: 9. The CDR3 totals 17 residues. Germline CDR1 reads MNHEY; CDR2 reads SVGEGT. CDR3 protein: CASSKPGQGHSNQPQHF. The DNA of the CDR3 is TGTGCCAGCAGCAAACCAGGACAGGGGCATAGCAATCAGCCCCAGCATTTT.

The CDR3 is CAIRGGTGGQETQYF. The CDR3 nucleotides are TGTGCCATCAGGGGCGGGACAGGGGGCCAAGAGACCCAGTACTTC. The genes are TRBV10-3 and TRBJ2-5; 11 nucleotides line up with TRBD1. Trimming removed 6 bases from V and 1 base from J; junction bases left unmatched: 4. Germline lookup yields CDR1 ENHRY and CDR2 SYGVKD. The CDR3 is made up of 15 amino acids.

The chain employs TRBV5-6 and TRBJ1-2; 11 bases agree with TRBD1. CDR1 and CDR2 (germline): SGHDT, YYEEEE. The CDR3 has 15 amino acids. Trimming took 4 bases from V and 4 from J; bases not matched to a gene: 6. Written as DNA, the CDR3 is TGTGCCAGCAGCCCACCGGGACAGGGGGGCTATGGCTACACCTTC. Its translation: CASSPPGQGGYGYTF.

V gene TRBV19 combines with J gene TRBJ2-2, with 13 bases fitting TRBD2. V was pared by 6 bases and J by 2 bases, with 6 bases of the junction left unmatched. Germline V gene lookup returns CDR1 LNHDA and CDR2 SQIVND (reference sequence). The CDR3 has 17 amino acids. Here the CDR3 DNA reads TGTGCCAGTAGCCTGACTAGCGGGAGGCTTAACACCGGGGAGCTGTTTTTT. Translation: CASSLTSGRLNTGELFF.

This clone has only a few counts. The chain carries TRBV3-1 (or the pseudogene TRBV3-2) and TRBJ2-5, with 11 bases matching TRBD2. Trimming took 4 bases from V and 0 from J; bases not matched to a gene: 10. CDR1 is LGHDT and CDR2 is YNNKEL in the germline V gene (reference sequence). The CDR3 is made up of 18 amino acids. CDR3 sequence reads: CASSPGIAGGTYQETQYF. CDR3 in DNA: TGTGCCAGCAGCCCCGGGATAGCGGGAGGGACGTACCAAGAGACCCAGTACTTC.